The 25 T cell receptor beta chains in this list originate from one sample, sequenced in a study of cytomegalovirus exposure and HLA in healthy donors. With 60 Vbeta and 13 Jbeta primers, the PCR was carried out. Produced via immunoSEQ multiplex PCR; TCRdb's table is partial and in-frame only. Recorded for this sample: approximately 150,000 clones. Sequencing input: PBMCs. The receptors come from a woman between 18 and 29 years old in good health and CMV-seronegative.

This rearrangement joins TRBV18 to TRBJ1-4, with a tentative D call TRBD1 (5 bases). Trimming cost V 6 bases and J 5 bases, with 7 bases left between them. Germline CDR1 is KGHSH and CDR2 is LQKENI. CDR3 length: 12 residues. CDR3 bases: TGTGCCAGCTCCCAGGGAAATGAAAAACTGTTTTTT. This encodes CASSQGNEKLFF. The full variable domain, its missing parts supplied by reference TRBV18 and TRBJ1-4, is NAGVMQNPRHLVRRRGQEARLRCSPMKGHSHVYWYRQLPEEGLKFMVYLQKENIIDESGMPKERFSAEFPKEGPSILRIQQVVRGDSAAYFCASSQGNEKLFFGSGTQLSVL.

The V gene is TRBV13, the J gene TRBJ1-1; TRBD1 aligns across 11 bases. The CDR3 is 14 amino acids. CDR1 is PRHDT and CDR2 is FYEKMQ in the germline V gene (reference sequence). Trimming at V came to 9 bases and at J to 0 bases, leaving 3 bases not matched to a gene. As DNA, the CDR3 is TGTGCCAGTAGGACAGGGGGCATGAACACTGAAGCTTTCTTT. It encodes CASRTGGMNTEAFF.

The chain couples TRBV27 to TRBJ1-1; TRBD1 agrees at 7 bases. The ends lost 0 bases at V and 2 bases at J; junction bases unmatched: 6. The CDR3 length is 16 residues. Germline lookup yields CDR1 MNHEY and CDR2 SMNVEV (reference sequence). In DNA form, the CDR3 reads TGTGCCAGCAGTTTATCGTGGGGACAGAAAAACACTGAAGCTTTCTTT. Residues: CASSLSWGQKNTEAFF.

The gene calls are TRBV7-3 and TRBJ2-2, with D possibly TRBD2 on 5 matching bases. CDR3 length: 14 residues. The V end lost 4 bases, the J end lost 5 bases, and 11 bases lay between the germline ends. Per the germline V gene, CDR1 is SGHTA and CDR2 is FQGTGA. The CDR3 DNA is TGTGCCAGCAGCTACCTAGGGAGAACCGGGGAGCTGTTTTTT. This translates into CASSYLGRTGELFF.

This chain joins TRBV7-8 and TRBJ2-3, with TRBD2 matching 12 bases. The CDR3 spans 16 residues. Germline CDR1 and CDR2: SGHVS and FQNEAQ. J lost 0 bases, V lost 6 bases, and 4 bases had no gene match. The CDR3 reads CASRPTSGRSTDTQYF. CDR3 nucleotides: TGTGCCAGCAGGCCAACTAGCGGGAGGAGCACAGATACGCAGTATTTT.

The chain joins TRBV5-1 to TRBJ2-1, with 10 bases matching TRBD2. The CDR3 spans 16 residues. The J segment lost 6 bases and the V segment lost 0 bases, leaving 6 bases of the junction unmatched. Germline loops: CDR1 SGHRS, CDR2 YFSETQ. The CDR3 coding sequence is TGCGCCAGCAGCTTGGTAGGGACTAGCGAAAGCAATGAGCAGTTCTTC. It specifies CASSLVGTSESNEQFF. The full variable domain, with the rest looked up from reference TRBV5-1 and TRBJ2-1, is KAGVTQTPRYLIKTRGQQVTLSCSPISGHRSVSWYQQTPGQGLQFLFEYFSETQRNKGNFPGRFSGRQFSNSRSEMNVSTLELGDSALYLCASSLVGTSESNEQFFGPGTRLTVL.

The chain couples TRBV12-5 to TRBJ2-7; TRBD2 agrees at 9 bases. CDR1 LGHNT and CDR2 FRNRAP come from the germline V gene. The CDR3 sequence is 16 residues long. Trimming cost V 9 bases and J 2 bases; bases outside gene matches: 14. This CDR3 is CASRFSSGSVTYEQYF. CDR3 sequence (DNA): TGTGCTAGCAGGTTTAGTAGCGGGAGTGTGACCTACGAGCAGTACTTC.

The chain links TRBV2 to TRBJ1-6, with D possibly TRBD1 on 5 matching bases. The CDR3 totals 14 residues. CDR1 SNHLY and CDR2 FYNNEI come from the germline V gene. Trimming shortened V by 6 bases and J by 7 bases, and 13 bases separated the two germline ends. In nucleotides, the CDR3 is TGTGCCAGCAGAACACTACAGGCGAATTCACCCCTCCACTTT. Translated: CASRTLQANSPLHF. Supplemented by reference TRBV2 and TRBJ1-6, the full variable domain reads EPEVTQTPSHQVTQMGQEVILRCVPISNHLYFYWYRQILGQKVEFLVSFYNNEISEKSEIFDDQFSVERPDGSNFTLKIRSTKLEDSAMYFCASRTLQANSPLHFGNGTRLTVT.

The genes are TRBV27 and TRBJ1-4; no reliable D call. From germline, CDR1 is MNHEY and CDR2 SMNVEV (reference sequence). The CDR3 covers 15 residues. V was pared by 7 bases and J by 4 bases, with 16 bases between. The CDR3 region is CASKPETRYNEKLFF. The CDR3 bases are TGTGCCAGCAAACCCGAGACAAGGTATAATGAAAAACTGTTTTTT. Together with reference TRBV27 and TRBJ1-4, the CDR3 gives the full variable domain: EAQVTQNPRYLITVTGKKLTVTCSQNMNHEYMSWYRQDPGLGLRQIYYSMNVEVTDKGDVPEGYKVSRKEKRNFPLILESPSPNQTSLYFCASKPETRYNEKLFFGSGTQLSVL.

V is TRBV6-1 and J is TRBJ2-3, with TRBD2 matching 9 bases. The J segment lost 6 bases and the V segment lost 3 bases, leaving 7 bases of the junction unmatched. This CDR3 has 15 amino acids. Germline values: CDR1 MNHNS, CDR2 SASEGT. The CDR3 spells CASSDQAGGPDTQYF. The CDR3 coding sequence is TGTGCCAGCAGTGATCAGGCGGGAGGGCCGGATACGCAGTATTTT.

The rearrangement uses TRBV6-5 and TRBJ1-1; possible D gene TRBD1, 6 bases. This CDR3 region has 12 residues. Looked up from germline, CDR1 is MNHEY and CDR2 is SVGAGI. V lost 6 bases, J lost 8 bases, and 13 bases lay in between. The CDR3 nucleotides read TGTGCCAGCAGCGGAACTGGACAGGAAGCTTTCTTT. This codes for CASSGTGQEAFF.

V is TRBV4-3 and J is TRBJ1-2; D gene uncertain. This CDR3 has 15 residues. Germline values: CDR1 LGHNA, CDR2 YSLEER. Trimming cost V 0 bases and J 2 bases, with 10 bases left between them. CDR3 in DNA: TGCGCCAGCAGCCAAGATCGTGGAGGGAACTATGGCTACACCTTC. Translated, it gives CASSQDRGGNYGYTF.

The chain has TRBV29-1 and TRBJ2-1; the match to TRBD2 covers 8 bases. After removal of 7 bases from V and 7 bases from J, the junction contained 6 bases not matched to a gene. From germline, CDR1 is SQVTM and CDR2 ANQGSEA. The CDR3 consists of 12 residues. The CDR3 region is CSGREGPNEQFF. As DNA, the CDR3 is TGCAGCGGCCGGGAGGGCCCAAATGAGCAGTTCTTC.

The rearrangement uses TRBV19 and TRBJ2-5; D is unresolved. The V gene's germline CDR1 is LNHDA and CDR2 SQIVND (reference sequence). Trimming stripped 6 bases from V and 2 bases from J, with 10 bases between. This CDR3 is built from 13 residues. In DNA, the CDR3 is TGTGCCAGTAGGGATCTAGTGCAAGAGACCCAGTACTTC. Translating gives CASRDLVQETQYF.

V and J are TRBV21-1 and TRBJ2-7; TRBD1, the table's D call, lacks a check against the DNA. TRBV21-1 is given as a pseudogene. CDR3 size: 14 residues. The CDR3 coding sequence is TGTGCCAGCAGCTTTAGCTCAGGGGACCACGAGCAGTACGTC. Translating gives CASSFSSGDHEQYV.

This chain connects TRBV5-8 to TRBJ1-2; 8 bases align to TRBD1. Germline CDR1 and CDR2: SGHTS and YDEGEE. There are 17 residues in the CDR3. The ends lost 3 bases at V and 4 bases at J; junction bases unmatched: 14. The CDR3: CASSSSGTGLMGYGYTF. CDR3 nucleotide sequence: TGTGCCAGCAGCTCTTCCGGGACAGGCCTAATGGGCTATGGCTACACCTTC.

V and J are TRBV11-2 and TRBJ1-1; D gene unclear. Germline V lookup: CDR1 SGHAT, CDR2 FQNNGV. The length of the CDR3 is 13 residues. The V and J ends lost 5 bases and 0 bases respectively, with 7 bases between them. Here the CDR3 DNA reads TGTGCCAGCAGCAGGAGGATGAACACTGAAGCTTTCTTT. This encodes CASSRRMNTEAFF.

By frequency, this clone is medium-sized. The chain combines TRBV5-6 with TRBJ1-5; no reliable D call. Trimming stripped 0 bases from V and 0 bases from J, with 7 bases between. Per the germline V gene, CDR1 is SGHDT and CDR2 is YYEEEE. CDR3 length: 15 residues. This CDR3 is CASSLAGDSNQPQHF. CDR3 DNA: TGTGCCAGCAGCTTGGCCGGGGATAGCAATCAGCCCCAGCATTTT.

The rearrangement uses TRBV7-9 and TRBJ2-5; 8 bases match TRBD1. The CDR3 spans 13 residues. V was clipped by 4 bases and J by 4 bases; unmatched bases: 2. Germline CDR1 is SEHNR and CDR2 is FQNEAQ (reference sequence). The chain's CDR3 is CASSSDRGETQYF. Written as DNA, the CDR3 is TGTGCCAGCAGCTCAGACAGGGGAGAGACCCAGTACTTC.

The CDR3 DNA reads as TGTGCCAGCATGGGGGGTATCCCCTACGAGCAGTACGTC. It yields the protein CASMGGIPYEQYV. This chain joins TRBV28 and TRBJ2-7; a possible D gene is TRBD2 (6 bases). Trimming left V 7 bases short and J 2 bases short, with 12 bases between. The CDR3 sequence is 13 residues long. Germline lookup yields CDR1 MDHEN and CDR2 SYDVKM.

The chain is built from TRBV29-1 and TRBJ2-7; TRBD1 agrees at 8 bases. J gave up 2 bases and V 7 bases, and 7 bases lay outside the gene matches. Germline assignment: CDR1 SQVTM and CDR2 ANQGSEA. The CDR3 sequence is 13 residues long. This CDR3 is CSASRTGTYEQYF. As DNA, the CDR3 is TGCAGCGCCTCCCGGACAGGGACCTACGAGCAGTACTTC.

The J gene is TRBJ1-3, the V gene TRBV9, with TRBD1 identical over 7 bases. The CDR3 has 15 amino acids. Looked up from germline, CDR1 is SGDLS and CDR2 is YYNGEE. The junction had 7 bases not matched to a gene; V was cut back by 3 bases and J by 4 bases. In DNA form, the CDR3 reads TGTGCCAGCAGCGCAGGGGGTCCGTGGGGAAACACCATATATTTT. As protein: CASSAGGPWGNTIYF.

Worth noting for this clone: Other DNA sequences in this specimen translate into the identical CDR3. V and J are TRBV19 and TRBJ2-1; 7 bases agree with TRBD2. V gave up 0 bases and J gave up 4 bases; unmatched junction bases: 3. The CDR3 is made up of 15 amino acids. Germline-derived CDR1 and CDR2 are LNHDA and SQIVND (reference sequence). This CDR3 reads CASSIDRGLYNEQFF. The CDR3 coding sequence is TGTGCCAGTAGTATAGATCGGGGACTATACAATGAGCAGTTCTTC.

The chain employs TRBV29-1 and TRBJ2-7; possibly TRBD2 for D (5 bases). The CDR3 sequence is 12 residues long. The germline V gene encodes CDR1 SQVTM and CDR2 ANQGSEA. V was cut by 4 bases and J by 4 bases, with 11 bases left in between. Written as DNA, the CDR3 is TGCAGCGTTGGGAACGGGGAATACGAGCAGTACTTC. Amino acids: CSVGNGEYEQYF.

The V call is TRBV25-1, the J call TRBJ2-5, with D tentatively TRBD2 (6 bases). Trimming stripped 4 bases from V and 11 bases from J, with 14 bases between. The CDR3 sequence is 12 residues long. The germline V gene has CDR1 MGHDK and CDR2 SYGVNS. CDR3 DNA: TGTGCCAGCAGTGCCCTCGGGACTGAACAGTACTTC. It yields the protein CASSALGTEQYF.